This T cell receptor (beta chain) is from a study of T cell responses to AZD1222 COVID-19 vaccine. Overall study findings and caveats: Spike-spanning, vaccine-associated CD4 TCRs were dominant at 160-218 and 743-854. Clonal diversity may have been underestimated in mostly white British donors.

On this clone: As yet, its antigen is unknown.

The table came from immunoSEQ multiplex PCR; TCRdb's copy has only in-frame clones and leaves some out. The table lists roughly 120,000 clones, 80% to 90% of them singletons. This material consisted of peripheral blood, taken on day 0 of AZD1222 vaccination. The TCR originated in an adult in good health.

CDR3 loop: CASSLERESGNTIYF. The CDR3 region has the DNA TGTGCCAGCAGCTTAGAGAGGGAATCTGGAAACACCATATATTTT. This chain uses TRBV7-8 with TRBJ1-3; no reliable D call. The CDR3 runs 15 residues. With 1 base removed from V and 1 base from J, the gap between germline ends came to 8 bases. The germline gives CDR1 SGHVS, CDR2 FQNEAQ.